The clone carrying this T cell receptor beta chain was observed a handful of times. This entry belongs to a study of OX40 agonist ivuxolimab in advanced cancers. Study in general: With ivuxolimab, an agonistic anti-OX40 (CD134) antibody, patients were treated. Enrolled patients in dose escalation had cancers that were hepatocellular carcinoma, melanoma, renal cell or head and neck cancer.

Sequenced by immunoSEQ multiplex PCR; TCRdb stores in-frame clones only, minus some. The sample yields just under 65,000 clones, around 85% seen once. Germline V gives CDR1 SGHNT, CDR2 YYREEE (reference sequence). The CDR3 has 15 amino acids. V trimming: 4 bases; J trimming: 4 bases; junction bases outside the gene matches: 8. The chain carries TRBV5-4 and TRBJ1-2; 9 positions match TRBD1. The specimen was CD4+ or CD8+ T cells sorted from blood, collected in a trial of the OX40 agonist ivuxolimab. This receptor was taken from an adult with an advanced solid tumor such as melanoma, head and neck, liver or kidney cancer. The CDR3 sequence: CASSPGTGYSYGYTF. The CDR3 DNA reads as TGTGCCAGCAGCCCCGGGACAGGGTATTCCTATGGCTACACCTTC.